The 10 T cell receptor beta chains in this list originate from one sample, sequenced in a study of shared clonotypes between healthy human individuals. Data came from immunoSEQ multiplex PCR; TCRdb stores just in-frame clones and leaves some out. This table has 2 million to 2.5 million clones, more than 90% appearing once. Sequenced input: naive CD4+ T cells sorted from blood. This sample's subset: CD45RA+ positively selected. The receptors were sampled from a man aged 18 to 35 in good health.

A word on this clone: Other DNA sequences within the sample encode an identical CDR3. The chain employs TRBV9 and TRBJ1-6; D remains ambiguous. Germline CDR1 and CDR2: SGDLS and YYNGEE. Between the trimmed V and J ends, which lost 0 bases and 7 bases, there was a span of 8 bases. The CDR3 spans 14 residues. The chain's CDR3 is CASSVGSLNSPLHF. CDR3 bases: TGTGCCAGCAGCGTAGGCAGCTTGAATTCACCCCTCCACTTT.

The chain combines TRBV7-2 with TRBJ2-5; D remains unclear. Germline CDR1 reads SGHTA; CDR2 reads FQGNSA. The CDR3 has 14 residues. V was pared by 1 base and J by 7 bases, with 13 bases between. CDR3 region: CASSLVSSIGTQYF. The CDR3 DNA reads as TGTGCCAGCAGCTTAGTTTCGAGCATCGGGACCCAGTACTTC.

The rearrangement links TRBV2 to TRBJ1-6; 8 bases align to TRBD1. Germline-derived CDR1 and CDR2 are SNHLY and FYNNEI. The junction had 7 bases not matched to a gene; V was cut back by 7 bases and J by 8 bases. This CDR3 has 14 amino acids. CDR3 protein: CASTQTGAYSPLHF. The CDR3 DNA follows: TGTGCCAGCACCCAGACAGGGGCTTATTCACCCCTCCACTTT.

The genes are TRBV7-2 and TRBJ1-3; D may be TRBD1 (5 bases). This CDR3 contains 14 residues. With 5 bases removed from V and 9 bases from J, the gap between germline ends came to 17 bases. Germline CDR1 SGHTA, CDR2 FQGNSA. This chain's CDR3 is CASSLGPQVSTIYF. The CDR3 DNA is TGTGCCAGCAGCCTGGGACCCCAAGTAAGCACCATATATTTT.

V is TRBV19 and J is TRBJ1-1; a possible D gene is TRBD1 (5 bases). This CDR3 is built from 15 residues. Germline lookup yields CDR1 LNHDA and CDR2 SQIVND (reference sequence). V was pared by 6 bases and J by 4 bases, with 18 bases between. The CDR3 DNA reads as TGTGCCAGTAGCATCACGGGGGTTGTAGGCACTGAAGCTTTCTTT. Translating gives CASSITGVVGTEAFF. The whole variable domain, filled in from reference TRBV19 and TRBJ1-1, reads DGGITQSPKYLFRKEGQNVTLSCEQNLNHDAMYWYRQDPGQGLRLIYYSQIVNDFQKGDIAEGYSVSREKKESFPLTVTSAQKNPTAFYLCASSITGVVGTEAFFGQGTRLTVV.

The chain joins TRBV28 to TRBJ1-5; D may be TRBD1 (6 bases). This CDR3 has 16 amino acids. From germline, CDR1 is MDHEN and CDR2 SYDVKM. V was clipped by 10 bases and J by 1 base, with 20 bases between them. CDR3 loop: CAIEKGGKGSNQPQHF. The CDR3 bases are TGTGCCATCGAAAAGGGGGGGAAGGGAAGCAATCAGCCCCAGCATTTT.

The chain has TRBV7-9 and TRBJ2-5; TRBD2 matches 10 bases. Unmatched junction bases numbered 7, after V lost 1 base and J lost 5 bases. Germline lookup yields CDR1 SEHNR and CDR2 FQNEAQ (reference sequence). The CDR3 has 16 residues. The CDR3 loop is CASSLEASGGPETQYF. The CDR3 DNA follows: TGTGCCAGCAGCTTAGAGGCTAGCGGGGGACCGGAGACCCAGTACTTC.

The chain employs TRBV6-1 and TRBJ2-2; TRBD1 aligns across 9 bases. J gave up 6 bases and V 6 bases, and 8 bases lay outside the gene matches. The germline V gene encodes CDR1 MNHNS and CDR2 SASEGT. CDR3 length: 15 residues. CDR3: CASSDSGTGSGELFF. The CDR3, as DNA: TGTGCCAGCAGCGACTCCGGGACAGGGTCCGGGGAGCTGTTTTTT.

V gene TRBV9 combines with J gene TRBJ2-3, with 11 bases aligning to TRBD1. Germline V gene sequence: CDR1 SGDLS, CDR2 YYNGEE. V lost 4 bases, J lost 6 bases, and 10 bases stayed unmatched. CDR3 length: 16 residues. The CDR3 loop is CASSLAGQGVFDTQYF. In nucleotides, the CDR3 is TGTGCCAGCAGCCTAGCGGGACAGGGGGTTTTTGATACGCAGTATTTT.

This clone was detected only once. The chain joins TRBV21-1 to TRBJ2-7; TRBD2 is the table's D call and was not checked against the DNA. TRBV21-1 is tagged as a pseudogene. The CDR3 loop spans 16 amino acids. The CDR3 bases are TGTGCCAGCAGCAAAGTATTAGTAGGACTAGCCTACGAGCAGTACTTC. Protein product: CASSKVLVGLAYEQYF.